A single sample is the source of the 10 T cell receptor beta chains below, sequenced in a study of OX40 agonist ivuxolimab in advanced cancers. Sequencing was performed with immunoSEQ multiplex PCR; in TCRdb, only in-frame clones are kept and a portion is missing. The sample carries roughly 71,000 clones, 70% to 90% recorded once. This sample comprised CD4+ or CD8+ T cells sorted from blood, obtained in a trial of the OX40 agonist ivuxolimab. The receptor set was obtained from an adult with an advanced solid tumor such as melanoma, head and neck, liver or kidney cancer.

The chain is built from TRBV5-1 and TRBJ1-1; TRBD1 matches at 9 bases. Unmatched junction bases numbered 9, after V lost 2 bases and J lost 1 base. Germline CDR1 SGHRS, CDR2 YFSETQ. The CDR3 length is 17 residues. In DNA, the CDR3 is TGCGCCAGCAGCTTCCGGGGACAGGGAGCATCGAACACTGAAGCTTTCTTT. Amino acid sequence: CASSFRGQGASNTEAFF.

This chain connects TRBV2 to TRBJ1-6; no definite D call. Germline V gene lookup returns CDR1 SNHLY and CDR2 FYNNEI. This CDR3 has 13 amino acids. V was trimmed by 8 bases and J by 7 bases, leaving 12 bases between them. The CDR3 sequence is CASSGPLNSPLHF. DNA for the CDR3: TGTGCCAGCTCGGGTCCCCTCAATTCACCCCTCCACTTT.

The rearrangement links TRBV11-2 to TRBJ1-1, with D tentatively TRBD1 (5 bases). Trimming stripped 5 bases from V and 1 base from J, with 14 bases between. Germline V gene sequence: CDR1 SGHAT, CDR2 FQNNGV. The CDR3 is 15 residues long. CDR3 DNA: TGTGCCAGCAGCCCGAGATCAGGGTCGAACACTGAAGCTTTCTTT. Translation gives CASSPRSGSNTEAFF.

The CDR3 DNA reads TGCGCCAGCAGCTTGGGACAGGCGAGCTCCTACGAGCAGTACTTC. Amino acid sequence: CASSLGQASSYEQYF. This sequence joins TRBV5-1 and TRBJ2-7, with D perhaps matching TRBD1 (6 bases). Germline V lookup: CDR1 SGHRS, CDR2 YFSETQ. The germline V and J ends were trimmed by 0 bases and 0 bases, with 10 bases remaining between them. CDR3 length equals 15 residues.

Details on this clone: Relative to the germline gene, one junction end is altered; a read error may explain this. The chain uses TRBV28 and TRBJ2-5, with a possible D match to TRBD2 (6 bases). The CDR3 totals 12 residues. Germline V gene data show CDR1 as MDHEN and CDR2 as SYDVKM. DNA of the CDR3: TGTGCCAGCAGGGGGGGACCCATTCTCCCCGACTTC. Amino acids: CASRGGPILPDF.

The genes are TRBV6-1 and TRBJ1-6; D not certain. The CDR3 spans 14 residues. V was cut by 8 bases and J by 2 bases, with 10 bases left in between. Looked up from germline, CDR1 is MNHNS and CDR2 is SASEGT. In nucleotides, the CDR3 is TGTGCCAGCGGCCGAGAGACCTATAATTCACCCCTCCACTTT. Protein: CASGRETYNSPLHF.

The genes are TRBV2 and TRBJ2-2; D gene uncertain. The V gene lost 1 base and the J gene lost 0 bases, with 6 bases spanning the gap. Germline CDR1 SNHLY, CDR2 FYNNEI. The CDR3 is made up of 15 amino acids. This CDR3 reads CASSEVSPNTGELFF. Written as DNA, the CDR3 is TGTGCCAGCAGTGAAGTCAGCCCGAACACCGGGGAGCTGTTTTTT. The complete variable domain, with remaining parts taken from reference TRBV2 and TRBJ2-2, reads EPEVTQTPSHQVTQMGQEVILRCVPISNHLYFYWYRQILGQKVEFLVSFYNNEISEKSEIFDDQFSVERPDGSNFTLKIRSTKLEDSAMYFCASSEVSPNTGELFFGEGSRLTVL.

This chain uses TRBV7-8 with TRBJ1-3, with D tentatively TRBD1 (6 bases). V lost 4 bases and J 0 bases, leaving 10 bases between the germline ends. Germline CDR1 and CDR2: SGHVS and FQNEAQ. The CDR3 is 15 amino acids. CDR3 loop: CASSSGHHSGNTIYF. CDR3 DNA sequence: TGTGCCAGCAGCTCGGGACACCACTCTGGAAACACCATATATTTT.

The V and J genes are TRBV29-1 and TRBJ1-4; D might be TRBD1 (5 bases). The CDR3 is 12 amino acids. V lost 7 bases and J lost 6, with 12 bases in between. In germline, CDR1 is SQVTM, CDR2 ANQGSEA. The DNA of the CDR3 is TGCAGCGCCGAGGGAGGGGATGAAAAACTGTTTTTT. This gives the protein CSAEGGDEKLFF.

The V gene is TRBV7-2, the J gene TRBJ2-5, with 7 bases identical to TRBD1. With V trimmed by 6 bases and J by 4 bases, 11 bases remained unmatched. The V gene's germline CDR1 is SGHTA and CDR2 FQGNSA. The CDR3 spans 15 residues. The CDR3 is CASSRDRARGETQYF. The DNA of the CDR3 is TGTGCCAGCAGTCGTGACAGGGCCCGTGGAGAGACCCAGTACTTC.